The clone carrying this TCR beta chain was counted ten times or more. The sample comes from a study of breast tumors, draining lymph nodes, adjacent tissues. One entry per CDR3 protein, called by TCRdb with MiXCR from the multiplex PCR reads. The sample lists roughly 100,000 distinct CDR3 sequences, less than 40% occurring once. CDR1 and CDR2 from the germline V gene are MGHRA and YSYEKL. The ends were cut back, 2 bases at V and 3 bases at J, with 14 bases in the middle. This CDR3 contains 17 residues. The lymph nodes were axillary draining lymph nodes from breast cancer patients. This chain connects TRBV4-1 to TRBJ1-6, with D tentatively TRBD1 (5 bases). The sequenced material came from axillary lymph node tissue. This receptor was obtained from a female donor with breast cancer. Some clones in this sample may be carry-over from other donors' samples. The CDR3 spells CASSQHLTDRYNSPLHF. DNA for the CDR3: TGCGCCAGCAGCCAACACTTGACAGACCGCTATAATTCACCCCTCCACTTT.